These 30 T cell receptor beta chains originate from one sample sequenced in a study of blood T cell repertoires in COVID-19. Sequenced by immunoSEQ multiplex PCR; TCRdb stores in-frame clones only, minus some. This table has about 350,000 clones, about 88% appearing once. The sample comprised peripheral blood. All receptors derive from a woman between 70 and 85 years old with COVID-19, enrolled during active disease.

The J gene is TRBJ1-5, the V gene TRBV19, with TRBD1 identical over 9 bases. With V trimmed by 2 bases and J by 5 bases, 7 bases remained unmatched. The germline gives CDR1 LNHDA, CDR2 SQIVND (reference sequence). The CDR3 loop spans 16 amino acids. CDR3 in amino acids: CASSISRTGADQPQHF. Written as DNA, the CDR3 is TGTGCCAGTAGTATAAGTAGGACAGGGGCGGATCAGCCCCAGCATTTT. Variable domain in full (rest from reference TRBV19 and TRBJ1-5): DGGITQSPKYLFRKEGQNVTLSCEQNLNHDAMYWYRQDPGQGLRLIYYSQIVNDFQKGDIAEGYSVSREKKESFPLTVTSAQKNPTAFYLCASSISRTGADQPQHFGDGTRLSIL.

The genes are TRBV5-1 and TRBJ1-1; D unresolved. Germline V gene lookup returns CDR1 SGHRS and CDR2 YFSETQ. V dropped 1 base and J dropped 4 bases, with 14 bases sitting between them. CDR3 length: 15 residues. The CDR3 here is CASSLQSPRGTEAFF. CDR3 sequence (DNA): TGCGCCAGCAGCTTGCAGTCCCCCCGGGGCACTGAAGCTTTCTTT.

This clone showed up just a few times. V gene TRBV7-3 combines with J gene TRBJ2-7; 8 bases fit TRBD1. This CDR3 is built from 14 residues. Germline V gives CDR1 SGHTA, CDR2 FQGTGA. The V gene end was trimmed by 6 bases and the J gene end by 0 bases; junction bases not matched to a gene: 4. CDR3 coding DNA: TGTGCCAGCAGTTGGGACAGGACCTCCTACGAGCAGTACTTC. Translated, it gives CASSWDRTSYEQYF.

This clone appeared once. J is TRBJ2-3 and V is TRBV5-4; D is perhaps TRBD2 (6 bases). The V end was cut by 0 bases, the J end by 3 bases, with 11 bases between. Germline assignment: CDR1 SGHNT and CDR2 YYREEE (reference sequence). The CDR3 consists of 15 residues. The CDR3 region is CASSLGTSRTDTQYF. DNA for the CDR3: TGTGCCAGCAGCTTGGGAACTAGCAGGACAGATACGCAGTATTTT. The full variable domain, its missing parts supplied by reference TRBV5-4 and TRBJ2-3, is ETGVTQSPTHLIKTRGQQVTLRCSSQSGHNTVSWYQQALGQGPQFIFQYYREEENGRGNFPPRFSGLQFPNYSSELNVNALELDDSALYLCASSLGTSRTDTQYFGPGTRLTVL.

The chain combines TRBV5-1 with TRBJ2-7; weak D call: TRBD1 (5 bases). The germline CDR1 and CDR2 sequences are SGHRS and YFSETQ. Trimming stripped 4 bases from V and 0 bases from J, with 20 bases between. This CDR3 comprises 17 residues. In DNA form, the CDR3 reads TGCGCCAGCAGCAGATCGATCAGGGAAATTAACTCCTACGAGCAGTACTTC. Translating it yields CASSRSIREINSYEQYF.

The V gene is TRBV4-1, the J gene TRBJ2-1; 12 nucleotides line up with TRBD2. Germline values: CDR1 MGHRA, CDR2 YSYEKL. Trimming removed 0 bases from V and 3 bases from J; junction bases left unmatched: 9. The CDR3 covers 19 residues. As DNA, the CDR3 is TGCGCCAGCAGCCAAGATCAGCTAGCGGGGGGGGTCTACTACAATGAGCAGTTCTTC. This sequence encodes CASSQDQLAGGVYYNEQFF.

Here the CDR3 reads CASSLAVSGTGELFF. As DNA, the CDR3 is TGCGCCAGCAGCTTGGCCGTTTCGGGGACCGGGGAGCTGTTTTTT. The chain is built from TRBV5-1 and TRBJ2-2; possible D gene TRBD2, 5 bases. This CDR3 has 15 residues. Trimming removed 0 bases at V and 5 bases at J, with 11 bases between. Germline assignment: CDR1 SGHRS and CDR2 YFSETQ. Full variable domain (rest looked up from reference TRBV5-1 and TRBJ2-2): KAGVTQTPRYLIKTRGQQVTLSCSPISGHRSVSWYQQTPGQGLQFLFEYFSETQRNKGNFPGRFSGRQFSNSRSEMNVSTLELGDSALYLCASSLAVSGTGELFFGEGSRLTVL.

The J gene is TRBJ2-3, the V gene TRBV19; TRBD2 aligns across 13 bases. The trim removed 1 base at V and 7 bases at J, leaving 5 bases unmatched. This CDR3 has 16 amino acids. Germline CDR1 and CDR2: LNHDA and SQIVND (reference sequence). The chain's CDR3 is CASSIGLAGGAYTQYF. In nucleotides, the CDR3 is TGTGCCAGTAGTATAGGACTAGCGGGGGGAGCGTATACGCAGTATTTT.

At least ten counts were recorded for this clone. The chain couples TRBV20-1 to TRBJ2-3; tentative D call: TRBD2 (6 bases). The CDR3 runs to 15 residues. The V and J ends lost 3 bases and 2 bases respectively, with 15 bases between them. The germline V gene encodes CDR1 DFQATT and CDR2 SNEGSKA (reference sequence). The CDR3 here is CSASKRGLNTDTQYF. CDR3 nucleotides: TGCAGTGCTAGTAAACGCGGACTAAACACAGATACGCAGTATTTT.

The V gene is TRBV5-4, the J gene TRBJ1-2, with a weak D call TRBD1 (6 bases). CDR3 length: 15 residues. Trimming took off 4 bases at V and 4 bases at J, with 17 bases between the two ends. Germline values: CDR1 SGHNT, CDR2 YYREEE (reference sequence). CDR3 region: CASSLDRDTLYGYTF. The CDR3 nucleotides are TGTGCCAGCAGCCTAGACCGGGACACGCTCTATGGCTACACCTTC. Full variable domain (remainder filled in from reference TRBV5-4 and TRBJ1-2): ETGVTQSPTHLIKTRGQQVTLRCSSQSGHNTVSWYQQALGQGPQFIFQYYREEENGRGNFPPRFSGLQFPNYSSELNVNALELDDSALYLCASSLDRDTLYGYTFGSGTRLTVV.

The J gene is TRBJ1-5, the V gene TRBV9, with 10 bases matching TRBD1. CDR1 is SGDLS and CDR2 is YYNGEE in the germline V gene. The ends lost 3 bases at V and 6 bases at J; junction bases unmatched: 6. The CDR3 contains 15 residues. The CDR3 region has the DNA TGTGCCAGCAGCGGGTCGGGACAGGGGTCTCAGCCCCAGCATTTT. Protein: CASSGSGQGSQPQHF.

This clone appeared a single time. The chain employs TRBV12-3 or TRBV12-4 and TRBJ1-1; D might be TRBD1 (6 bases). CDR3 size: 12 residues. V lost 1 base, J lost 8 bases, and 8 bases lay in between. CDR3 amino acids: CASSLEGTEAFF. The CDR3 coding sequence is TGTGCCAGCAGTTTAGAGGGGACAGAAGCTTTCTTT.

The chain is built from TRBV3-1 (or the pseudogene TRBV3-2) and TRBJ2-7, with D uncertain. V lost 1 base to trimming and J lost 7 bases, with 5 bases between them. Per the germline V gene, CDR1 is LGHDT and CDR2 is YNNKEL (reference sequence). CDR3 size: 11 residues. CDR3 residues: CASSQGAEQYF. The CDR3 DNA sequence: TGTGCCAGCAGCCAAGGAGCAGAGCAGTACTTC.

This rearrangement joins TRBV27 to TRBJ1-1, with D perhaps matching TRBD1 (6 bases). Germline V gives CDR1 MNHEY, CDR2 SMNVEV (reference sequence). The CDR3 length is 13 residues. V dropped 7 bases and J dropped 5 bases, with 14 bases sitting between them. CDR3 nucleotides: TGTGCCAGCACGGGCGGGGGGCGTACTGAAGCTTTCTTT. It yields the protein CASTGGGRTEAFF.

V and J are TRBV29-1 and TRBJ1-1, with 7 positions matching TRBD1. J was trimmed by 1 base and V by 5 bases; bases with no gene match: 4. Germline V gives CDR1 SQVTM, CDR2 ANQGSEA. The CDR3 length is 13 residues. The chain's CDR3 is CSVSRGRNTEAFF. The CDR3 coding sequence is TGCAGCGTTTCCAGGGGGAGGAACACTGAAGCTTTCTTT.

The chain uses TRBV10-3 and TRBJ1-2; 7 bases agree with TRBD1. This CDR3 spans 14 amino acids. In germline, CDR1 is ENHRY, CDR2 SYGVKD. With 4 bases clipped from V and 2 bases from J, the junction kept 4 bases outside the gene matches. CDR3 in DNA: TGTGCCATCAGTGGGGGACAGCTAAACTATGGCTACACCTTC. This sequence encodes CAISGGQLNYGYTF.

The chain has TRBV27 and TRBJ1-1, with D maybe TRBD1 (6 bases). The V gene's germline CDR1 is MNHEY and CDR2 SMNVEV (reference sequence). Trimming cost V 3 bases and J 11 bases, with 16 bases left between them. This CDR3 comprises 13 residues. CDR3 coding DNA: TGTGCCAGCAGTTTTGGGGGGGGGCAGGAGGCTTTCTTT. This encodes CASSFGGGQEAFF.

The chain couples TRBV5-1 to TRBJ1-4; D call uncertain. With 5 bases removed from V and 5 bases from J, the gap between germline ends came to 16 bases. The CDR3 totals 15 residues. In germline, CDR1 is SGHRS, CDR2 YFSETQ. The CDR3 here is CASSSEGGRNEKLFF. CDR3 bases: TGCGCCAGCAGTTCCGAGGGAGGGCGCAATGAAAAACTGTTTTTT.

CDR3: CSVAGVSYEQYF. The CDR3 coding sequence is TGCAGCGTTGCAGGTGTCTCCTACGAGCAGTACTTC. The V gene is TRBV29-1, the J gene TRBJ2-7; D not certain. Trimming shortened V by 4 bases and J by 0 bases, and 7 bases separated the two germline ends. Looked up from germline, CDR1 is SQVTM and CDR2 is ANQGSEA. The CDR3 spans 12 residues.

In the case of this clone: A much larger clone is a single base away; this may be a read error. This specimen includes other DNA sequences encoding the same CDR3. The J gene is TRBJ1-1, the V gene TRBV5-1; possibly TRBD1 for D (6 bases). Germline CDR1 reads SGHRS; CDR2 reads YFSETQ. Trimming shortened V by 3 bases and J by 1 base, and 7 bases separated the two germline ends. The CDR3 has 13 amino acids. The CDR3 sequence: CASSSQGNTEAFF. CDR3 DNA sequence: TGCGCCAGCAGCTCACAGGGGAACACTGAAGCTTTCTTT.

The V gene is TRBV3-1 (or the pseudogene TRBV3-2), the J gene TRBJ2-1; no clear D gene. Germline V CDR1 and CDR2: LGHDT, YNNKEL (reference sequence). This CDR3 is built from 14 residues. Trimming took off 0 bases at V and 6 bases at J, with 9 bases between the two ends. DNA for the CDR3: TGTGCCAGCAGCCAAGATTCAAGAGGCAATGAGCAGTTCTTC. Translating it yields CASSQDSRGNEQFF.

The J gene is TRBJ2-2, the V gene TRBV19; TRBD1 might be the D (6 bases). CDR3 size: 14 residues. The germline V gene has CDR1 LNHDA and CDR2 SQIVND (reference sequence). V shed 4 bases and J shed 4 bases, with 10 bases lying between them. The CDR3 is CASSTGVGTGELFF. CDR3 bases: TGTGCCAGTAGTACAGGGGTGGGCACCGGGGAGCTGTTTTTT.

The CDR3 spells CASTSGRGNTEAFF. The CDR3 DNA reads TGTGCCAGCACCTCGGGGAGGGGGAACACTGAAGCTTTCTTT. The chain links TRBV13 to TRBJ1-1; TRBD1 is a possible D gene (5 bases). Trimming cost V 7 bases and J 1 base, with 13 bases left between them. Germline assignment: CDR1 PRHDT and CDR2 FYEKMQ (reference sequence). The CDR3 is made up of 14 amino acids.

This clone was counted a few times. Here the CDR3 DNA reads TGTGCCAGCAGCCAGCCGGGACAGGCATACGAGCAGTACTTC. Translating it yields CASSQPGQAYEQYF. J is TRBJ2-7 and V is TRBV27, with 8 nucleotides matching TRBD1. CDR3 length equals 14 residues. Germline CDR1 MNHEY, CDR2 SMNVEV (reference sequence). V shed 6 bases, J shed 4 bases, and the junction held 8 bases outside the gene matches.

The chain has TRBV7-2 and TRBJ1-2; TRBD1 agrees at 8 bases. Germline V CDR1 and CDR2: SGHTA, FQGNSA. The CDR3 extends over 16 amino acids. Unmatched junction bases numbered 11, after V lost 5 bases and J lost 3 bases. CDR3 sequence (DNA): TGTGCCAGCAGCCACCAAGGGACAGGATGGGACTATGGCTACACCTTC. Translation: CASSHQGTGWDYGYTF. Looking up the rest from reference TRBV7-2 and TRBJ1-2 gives the full variable domain: GAGVSQSPSNKVTEKGKDVELRCDPISGHTALYWYRQSLGQGLEFLIYFQGNSAPDKSGLPSDRFSAERTGGSVSTLTIQRTQQEDSAVYLCASSHQGTGWDYGYTFGSGTRLTVV.

The rearrangement joins TRBV3-1 (or the pseudogene TRBV3-2) to TRBJ2-5; 12 bases line up with TRBD2. CDR1 is LGHDT and CDR2 is YNNKEL in the germline V gene (reference sequence). The CDR3 runs to 15 residues. The V segment lost 0 bases and the J segment 8 bases; nucleotides outside the gene matches: 4. CDR3 protein: CASSQEELAGGTQYF. CDR3 nucleotide sequence: TGTGCCAGCAGCCAAGAGGAACTAGCGGGGGGTACCCAGTACTTC.

The CDR3 region has the DNA TGTGCCAGCAGCCAAGATAGGGAGCAGCCCCAGCATTTT. Its translation is CASSQDREQPQHF. The chain carries TRBV3-1 (or the pseudogene TRBV3-2) and TRBJ1-5; D gene uncertain. The CDR3 covers 13 residues. Germline V lookup: CDR1 LGHDT, CDR2 YNNKEL (reference sequence). Between the trimmed V and J ends, which lost 0 bases and 7 bases, there was a span of 7 bases.

V gene TRBV11-2 combines with J gene TRBJ1-3; weak D call: TRBD1 (6 bases). Trimming removed 5 bases at V and 0 bases at J, with 14 bases between. Germline-derived CDR1 and CDR2 are SGHAT and FQNNGV. The CDR3 runs 16 residues. CDR3 region: CASSEQGVGSGNTIYF. As DNA, the CDR3 is TGTGCCAGCAGCGAACAGGGAGTGGGCTCTGGAAACACCATATATTTT.

V and J are TRBV29-1 and TRBJ1-2, with 7 bases aligning to TRBD1. Trimming took 3 bases from V and 4 from J; bases not matched to a gene: 2. The CDR3 contains 12 residues. Germline CDR1 SQVTM, CDR2 ANQGSEA. DNA for the CDR3: TGCAGCGTTGACAGGGGGAGCTATGGCTACACCTTC. This translates into CSVDRGSYGYTF.

The V call is TRBV19, the J call TRBJ1-2; D may be TRBD1 (6 bases). V was clipped by 3 bases and J by 4 bases, with 18 bases between them. CDR1 is LNHDA, CDR2 SQIVND, per germline (reference sequence). This CDR3 has 16 amino acids. Here the CDR3 DNA reads TGTGCCAGTAGTATCTACCTGGACAGCCCTTCCTATGGCTACACCTTC. Translated, it gives CASSIYLDSPSYGYTF.